A single sample gave rise to the 10 T cell receptor beta chains below, sequenced in a study of T-cell memory formation after mild COVID-19. TCRdb fed the 5' RACE reads into MiXCR, producing one record per CDR3 protein. The repertoire holds about 110,000 distinct CDR3 sequences, with 18% as singletons. The sample was PBMCs or a T cell subset sorted from them (not recorded which). These receptor sequences come from a young man who had mild COVID-19 (a few samples of this study predate the infection). Cell type and time point are not known.

This clonotype was seen a handful of times. This rearrangement joins TRBV5-1 to TRBJ1-1; D remains ambiguous. V lost 0 bases, J lost 6 bases, and 6 bases lay in between. Germline CDR1 SGHRS, CDR2 YFSETQ. The CDR3 has 12 residues. CDR3 residues: CASSLEGPEAFF. DNA for the CDR3: TGCGCCAGCAGCTTGGAAGGCCCTGAAGCTTTCTTT.

The chain employs TRBV6-2 or TRBV6-3 and TRBJ1-6; D unresolved. Trimming removed 3 bases at V and 5 bases at J, with 14 bases between. The CDR3 length is 16 residues. Germline CDR1 is MNHEY and CDR2 is SVGEGT. The CDR3 is CASSYRRPGNNSPLHF. CDR3 nucleotide sequence: TGTGCCAGCAGTTATCGGAGACCTGGGAATAATTCACCCCTCCACTTT.

The table lists this clonotype with a few counts. The rearrangement uses TRBV20-1 and TRBJ2-2; D is possibly TRBD1 (6 bases). The germline gives CDR1 DFQATT, CDR2 SNEGSKA (reference sequence). V lost 6 bases and J 4 bases, leaving 18 bases between the germline ends. This CDR3 region has 15 residues. In DNA form, the CDR3 reads TGCAGTGCGGAAAACAGGGATCGGATCACCGGGGAGCTGTTTTTT. Translating it yields CSAENRDRITGELFF.

This clonotype was recorded a few times. This sequence joins TRBV12-3 or TRBV12-4 and TRBJ2-7; maybe TRBD2 (5 bases). Deletions cut 5 bases from V and 3 bases from J, with 17 bases between. The CDR3 consists of 15 residues. CDR3 coding DNA: TGTGCCAGCAGTCTAAGCTCCGGACTGATCTACGAGCAGTACTTC. This sequence encodes CASSLSSGLIYEQYF.

Here the CDR3 DNA reads TGTGCCAGCAGCCCCCGACAAAGAGAGACCCAGTACTTC. It translates to CASSPRQRETQYF. The chain has TRBV7-2 and TRBJ2-5; D not resolved. Looked up from germline, CDR1 is SGHTA and CDR2 is FQGNSA. The CDR3 totals 13 residues. V gave up 5 bases and J gave up 4 bases, with 11 bases separating them.

The chain couples TRBV7-9 to TRBJ2-1, with 13 positions matching TRBD2. Germline V CDR1 and CDR2: SEHNR, FQNEAQ (reference sequence). The CDR3 is 17 amino acids. V trimming: 4 bases; J trimming: 5 bases; junction bases outside the gene matches: 8. The CDR3 nucleotides are TGTGCCAGCAGCTCGGTGGCGGGACTAGCGGGGAACAATGAGCAGTTCTTC. It specifies CASSSVAGLAGNNEQFF.

This clonotype was seen at least ten times. The chain recombines TRBV5-1 with TRBJ2-2; D is undetermined. Trimming stripped 4 bases from V and 8 bases from J, with 12 bases between. The CDR3 has 13 amino acids. Germline V gives CDR1 SGHRS, CDR2 YFSETQ. CDR3 amino acids: CASSPQGSGELFF. The CDR3 DNA reads as TGCGCCAGCAGCCCCCAAGGGTCGGGGGAGCTGTTTTTT.

J is TRBJ1-2 and V is TRBV5-6; D is uncertain. The V end lost 6 bases, the J end lost 6 bases, and 27 bases lay between the germline ends. Germline V gene lookup returns CDR1 SGHDT and CDR2 YYEEEE. The CDR3 is made up of 17 amino acids. In DNA form, the CDR3 reads TGTGCCAGCACCCCTGAGCCACAGAATGCGGCCTTGGATGGCTACACCTTC. This translates into CASTPEPQNAALDGYTF.

This clonotype was observed a handful of times. Sequence at one end of the junction differs from germline and may be a read error. This chain connects TRBV12-3 or TRBV12-4 to TRBJ2-1; D is perhaps TRBD1 (6 bases). The CDR3 covers 12 residues. As DNA, the CDR3 is TGTGCCAGCACCTTAAACAGGGTCTCCGCAATCTTC. Residues: CASTLNRVSAIF.

There are a few counts of this clonotype. The chain couples TRBV5-1 to TRBJ1-1, with D unresolved. The V end was cut by 5 bases, the J end by 4 bases, with 15 bases between. Germline values: CDR1 SGHRS, CDR2 YFSETQ. This CDR3 region has 14 residues. CDR3 sequence reads: CASSLLPAVTEAFF. DNA of the CDR3: TGCGCCAGCAGTCTTCTTCCCGCGGTCACTGAAGCTTTCTTT.